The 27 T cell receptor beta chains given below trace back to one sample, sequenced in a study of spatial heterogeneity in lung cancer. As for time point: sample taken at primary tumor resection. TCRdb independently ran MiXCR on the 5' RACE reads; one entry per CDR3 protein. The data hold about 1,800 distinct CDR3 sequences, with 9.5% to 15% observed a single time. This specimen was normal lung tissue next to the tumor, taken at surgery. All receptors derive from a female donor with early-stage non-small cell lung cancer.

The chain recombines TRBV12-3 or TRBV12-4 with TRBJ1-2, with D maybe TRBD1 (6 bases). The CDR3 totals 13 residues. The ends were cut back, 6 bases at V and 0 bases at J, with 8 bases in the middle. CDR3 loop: CASSRDTNYGYTF. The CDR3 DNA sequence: TGTGCCAGCAGCCGGGACACTAACTATGGCTACACCTTC.

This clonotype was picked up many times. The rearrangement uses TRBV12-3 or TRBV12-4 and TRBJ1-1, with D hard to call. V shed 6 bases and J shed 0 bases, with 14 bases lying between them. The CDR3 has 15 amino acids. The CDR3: CASSPPEGMNTEAFF. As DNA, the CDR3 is TGTGCCAGCAGCCCACCTGAAGGCATGAACACTGAAGCTTTCTTT.

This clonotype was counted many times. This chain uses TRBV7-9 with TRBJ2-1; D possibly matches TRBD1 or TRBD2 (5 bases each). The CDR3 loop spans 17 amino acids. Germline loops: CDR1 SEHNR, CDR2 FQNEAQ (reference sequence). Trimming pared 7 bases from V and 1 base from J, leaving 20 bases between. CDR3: CASTKVGARLSYNEQFF. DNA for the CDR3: TGTGCCAGCACCAAGGTCGGGGCCAGACTATCCTACAATGAGCAGTTCTTC.

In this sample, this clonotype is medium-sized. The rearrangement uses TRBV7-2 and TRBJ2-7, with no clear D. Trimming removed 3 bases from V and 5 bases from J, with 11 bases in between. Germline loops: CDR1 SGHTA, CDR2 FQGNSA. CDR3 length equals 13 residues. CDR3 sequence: CASSLSLDHEQYV. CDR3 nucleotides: TGTGCCAGCAGCTTGTCCCTTGATCACGAGCAGTACGTC.

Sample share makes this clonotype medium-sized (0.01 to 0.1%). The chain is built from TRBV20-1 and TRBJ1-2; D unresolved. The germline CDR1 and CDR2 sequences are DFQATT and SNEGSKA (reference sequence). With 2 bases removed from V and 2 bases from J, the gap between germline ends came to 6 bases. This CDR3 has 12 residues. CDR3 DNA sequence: TGCAGTGCTAGACGATCGAACTATGGCTACACCTTC. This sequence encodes CSARRSNYGYTF.

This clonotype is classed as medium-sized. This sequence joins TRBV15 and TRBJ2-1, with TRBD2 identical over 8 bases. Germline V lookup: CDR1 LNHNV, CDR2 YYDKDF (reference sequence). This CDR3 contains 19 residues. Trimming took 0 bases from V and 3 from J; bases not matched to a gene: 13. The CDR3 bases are TGTGCCACCAGCAGAGACAAAACCGAGGCGGGACTAGACTACAATGAGCAGTTCTTC. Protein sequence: CATSRDKTEAGLDYNEQFF.

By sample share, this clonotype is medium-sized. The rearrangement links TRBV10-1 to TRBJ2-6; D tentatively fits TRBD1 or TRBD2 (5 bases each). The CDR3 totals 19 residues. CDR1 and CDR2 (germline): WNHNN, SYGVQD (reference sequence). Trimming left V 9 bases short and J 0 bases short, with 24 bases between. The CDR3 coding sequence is TGCGCCAGGGGAGAAGACAGAGAGATAAGGGTCTCTGGGGCCAACGTCCTGACTTTC. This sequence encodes CARGEDREIRVSGANVLTF.

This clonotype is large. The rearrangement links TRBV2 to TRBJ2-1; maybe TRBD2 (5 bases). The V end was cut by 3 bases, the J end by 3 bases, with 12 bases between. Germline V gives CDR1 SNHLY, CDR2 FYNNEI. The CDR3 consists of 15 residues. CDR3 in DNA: TGTGCCAGCAGTGAGGGCACTAGATACTACAATGAGCAGTTCTTC. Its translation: CASSEGTRYYNEQFF.

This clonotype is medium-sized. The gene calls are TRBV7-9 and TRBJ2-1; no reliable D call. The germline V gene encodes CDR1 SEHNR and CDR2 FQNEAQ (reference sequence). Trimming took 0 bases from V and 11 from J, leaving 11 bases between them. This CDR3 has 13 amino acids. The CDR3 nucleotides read TGTGCCAGCAGCTTAGCTGAGCGATTAAAGCAGTTCTTC. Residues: CASSLAERLKQFF.

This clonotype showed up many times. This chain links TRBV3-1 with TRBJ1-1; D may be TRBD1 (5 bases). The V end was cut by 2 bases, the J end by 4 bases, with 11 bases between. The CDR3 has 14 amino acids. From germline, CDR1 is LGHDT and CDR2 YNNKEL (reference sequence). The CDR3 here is CASSQMGLGTEAFF. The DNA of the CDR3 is TGTGCCAGCAGCCAAATGGGGCTCGGCACTGAAGCTTTCTTT.

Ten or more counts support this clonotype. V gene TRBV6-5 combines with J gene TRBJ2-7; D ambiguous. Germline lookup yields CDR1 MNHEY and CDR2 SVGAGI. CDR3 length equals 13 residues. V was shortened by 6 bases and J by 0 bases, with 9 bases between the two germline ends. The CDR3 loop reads CASSQKASYEQYF. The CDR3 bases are TGTGCCAGCAGCCAGAAGGCCTCCTACGAGCAGTACTTC.

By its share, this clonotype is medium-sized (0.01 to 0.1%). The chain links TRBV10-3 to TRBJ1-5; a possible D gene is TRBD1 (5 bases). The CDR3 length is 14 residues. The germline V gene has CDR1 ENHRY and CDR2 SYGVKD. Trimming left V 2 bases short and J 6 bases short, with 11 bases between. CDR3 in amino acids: CAISEGTPFQPQHF. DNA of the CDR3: TGTGCCATCAGTGAGGGGACGCCTTTTCAGCCCCAGCATTTT.

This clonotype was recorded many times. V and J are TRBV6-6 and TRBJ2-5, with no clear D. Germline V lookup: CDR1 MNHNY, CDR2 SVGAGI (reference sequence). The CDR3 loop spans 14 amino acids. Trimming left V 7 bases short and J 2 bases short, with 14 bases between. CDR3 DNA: TGTGCCAGCAAGCTATCTGGGCAGCAAGAGACCCAGTACTTC. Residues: CASKLSGQQETQYF.

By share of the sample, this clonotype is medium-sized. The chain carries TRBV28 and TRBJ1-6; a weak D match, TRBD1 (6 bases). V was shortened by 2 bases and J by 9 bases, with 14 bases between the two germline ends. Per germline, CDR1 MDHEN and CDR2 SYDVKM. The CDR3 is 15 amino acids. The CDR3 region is CASSLGQGWFSPLHF. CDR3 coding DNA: TGTGCCAGCAGTTTAGGGCAGGGGTGGTTTTCACCCCTCCACTTT.

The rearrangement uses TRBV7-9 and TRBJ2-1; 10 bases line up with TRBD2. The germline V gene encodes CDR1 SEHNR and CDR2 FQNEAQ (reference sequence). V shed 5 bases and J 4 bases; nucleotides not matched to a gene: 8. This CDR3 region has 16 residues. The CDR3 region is CASSPKPGLAYNEQFF. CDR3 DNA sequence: TGTGCCAGCAGCCCAAAACCGGGACTAGCGTACAATGAGCAGTTCTTC.

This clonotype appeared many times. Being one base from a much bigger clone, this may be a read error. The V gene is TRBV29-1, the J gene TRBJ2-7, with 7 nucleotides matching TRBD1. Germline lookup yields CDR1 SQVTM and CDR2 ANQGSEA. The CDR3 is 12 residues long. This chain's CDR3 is CSIEGQSYEQYF. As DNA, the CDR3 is TGCAGCATTGAGGGACAGTCCTACGAGCAGTACTTC.

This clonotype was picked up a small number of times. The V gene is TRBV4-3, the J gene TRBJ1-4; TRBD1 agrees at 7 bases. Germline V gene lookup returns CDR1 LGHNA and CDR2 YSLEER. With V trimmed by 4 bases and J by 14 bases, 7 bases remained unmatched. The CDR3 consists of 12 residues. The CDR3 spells CASSPTGQVLFF. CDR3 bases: TGCGCCAGCAGCCCGACCGGACAGGTGCTGTTTTTT.

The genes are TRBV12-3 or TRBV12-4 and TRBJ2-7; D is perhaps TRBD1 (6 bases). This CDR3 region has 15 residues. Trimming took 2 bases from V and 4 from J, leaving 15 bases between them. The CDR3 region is CASSLYGTIAYEQYF. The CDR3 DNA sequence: TGTGCCAGCAGTTTATATGGGACAATCGCTTACGAGCAGTACTTC.

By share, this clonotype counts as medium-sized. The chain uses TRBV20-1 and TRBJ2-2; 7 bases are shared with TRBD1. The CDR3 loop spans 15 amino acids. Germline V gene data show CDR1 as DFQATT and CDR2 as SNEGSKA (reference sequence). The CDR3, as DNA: TGCAGCGCCAAACCGGGACAGCTTAACACCGGGGAGCTGTTTTTT. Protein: CSAKPGQLNTGELFF.

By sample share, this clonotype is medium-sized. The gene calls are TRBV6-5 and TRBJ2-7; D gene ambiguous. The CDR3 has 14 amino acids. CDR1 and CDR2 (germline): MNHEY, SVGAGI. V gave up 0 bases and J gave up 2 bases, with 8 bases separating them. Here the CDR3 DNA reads TGTGCCAGCAGTTACTCGTCGACAACCTACGAGCAGTACTTC. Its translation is CASSYSSTTYEQYF.

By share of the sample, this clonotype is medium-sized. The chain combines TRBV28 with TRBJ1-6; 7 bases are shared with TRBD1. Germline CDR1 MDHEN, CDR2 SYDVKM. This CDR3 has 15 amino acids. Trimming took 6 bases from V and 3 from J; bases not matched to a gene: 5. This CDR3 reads CASRWGQNYNSPLHF. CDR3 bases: TGTGCCAGCAGGTGGGGACAGAACTATAATTCACCCCTCCACTTT.

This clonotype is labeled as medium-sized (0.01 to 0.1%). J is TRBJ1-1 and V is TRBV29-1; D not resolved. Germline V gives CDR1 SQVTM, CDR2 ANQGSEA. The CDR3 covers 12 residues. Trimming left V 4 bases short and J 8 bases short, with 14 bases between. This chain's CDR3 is CSVVEGLGEAFF. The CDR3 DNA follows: TGCAGCGTTGTCGAGGGCCTCGGCGAAGCTTTCTTT.

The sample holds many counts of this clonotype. CDR3 loop: CASSLGASGSETQYF. The CDR3 DNA reads as TGCGCCAGCAGCTTGGGGGCTAGCGGGAGCGAGACCCAGTACTTC. The chain uses TRBV5-1 and TRBJ2-5; 10 nucleotides agree with TRBD2. Germline CDR1 is SGHRS and CDR2 is YFSETQ. CDR3 length equals 15 residues. V was clipped by 0 bases and J by 5 bases; unmatched bases: 4.

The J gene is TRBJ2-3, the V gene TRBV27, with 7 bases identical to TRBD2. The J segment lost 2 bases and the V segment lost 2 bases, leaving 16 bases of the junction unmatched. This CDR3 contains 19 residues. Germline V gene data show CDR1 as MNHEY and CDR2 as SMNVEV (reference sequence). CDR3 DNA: TGTGCCAGCAGTTTAGTCATGCTCCGGCCTAGCGGATCCACAGATACGCAGTATTTT. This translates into CASSLVMLRPSGSTDTQYF.

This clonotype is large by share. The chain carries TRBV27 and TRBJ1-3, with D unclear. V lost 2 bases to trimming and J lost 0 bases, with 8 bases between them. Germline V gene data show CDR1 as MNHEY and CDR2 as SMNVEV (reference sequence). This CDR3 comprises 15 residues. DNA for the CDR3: TGTGCCAGCAGTTTAAGTGGGATCTCTGGAAACACCATATATTTT. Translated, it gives CASSLSGISGNTIYF.

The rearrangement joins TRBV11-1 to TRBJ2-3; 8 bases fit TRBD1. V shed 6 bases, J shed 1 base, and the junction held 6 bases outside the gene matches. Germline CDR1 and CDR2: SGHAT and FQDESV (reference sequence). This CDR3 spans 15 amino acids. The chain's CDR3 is CASRPTTGGTDTQYF. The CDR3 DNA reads TGTGCCAGCAGACCAACGACAGGGGGCACAGATACGCAGTATTTT.

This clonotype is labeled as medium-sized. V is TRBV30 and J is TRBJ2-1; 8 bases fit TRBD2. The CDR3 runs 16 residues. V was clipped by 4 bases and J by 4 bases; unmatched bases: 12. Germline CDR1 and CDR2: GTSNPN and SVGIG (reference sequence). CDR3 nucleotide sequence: TGTGCCTGGAATCGAGTTCGTCGGGAGGGTTACAATGAGCAGTTCTTC. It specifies CAWNRVRREGYNEQFF.